This TCR beta chain was retrieved from a study of blood T cells in healthy people across ages. Germline V gene sequence: CDR1 KGHDR, CDR2 SFDVKD. The CDR3 runs to 14 residues. Trimming took off 4 bases at V and 2 bases at J, with 11 bases between the two ends. This clonotype was recorded many times. Alongside a J-beta primer mix, a sample-barcoded 5' primer served in a second PCR lasting about 7 to 12 cycles. Each cDNA molecule received a tag from a template-switch adaptor that had 12 random nucleotides. TCRdb reanalysed the 5' RACE reads using MiXCR and keeps one entry per CDR3 protein. The top ten hold around 0.75% of the sample, which has more than 900,000 distinct CDR3 sequences, 20% to 25% seen once. These data are also associated with another study on T cells of mothers and their children. That work contributes: Primer M1S, used in the second PCR, introduced sample barcodes and 2-4 random nucleotides.

The chain carries TRBV24-1 and TRBJ2-7, with D tentatively TRBD1 (5 bases). This clonotype was obtained from a girl aged 2 to 9 in good health. Specimen: blood. CDR3 residues: CATSDPDSPYEQYF. DNA of the CDR3: TGTGCCACCAGTGACCCCGACAGTCCCTACGAGCAGTACTTC.